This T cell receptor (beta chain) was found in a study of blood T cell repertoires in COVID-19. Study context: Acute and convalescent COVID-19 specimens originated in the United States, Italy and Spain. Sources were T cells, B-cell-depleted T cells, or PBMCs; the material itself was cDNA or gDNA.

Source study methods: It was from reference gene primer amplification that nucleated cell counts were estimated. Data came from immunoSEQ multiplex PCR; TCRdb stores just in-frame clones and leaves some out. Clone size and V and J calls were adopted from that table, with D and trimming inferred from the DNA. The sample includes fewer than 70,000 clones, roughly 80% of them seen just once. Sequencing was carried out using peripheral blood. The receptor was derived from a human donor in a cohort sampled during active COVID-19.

CDR3 bases: TGTGCCAGCACCACACGCTATGGCTACACCTTC. Residues: CASTTRYGYTF. The V gene is TRBV28, the J gene TRBJ1-2; D unclear. Trimming shortened V by 7 bases and J by 4 bases, and 7 bases separated the two germline ends. Germline CDR1 and CDR2: MDHEN and SYDVKM. This CDR3 spans 11 amino acids.